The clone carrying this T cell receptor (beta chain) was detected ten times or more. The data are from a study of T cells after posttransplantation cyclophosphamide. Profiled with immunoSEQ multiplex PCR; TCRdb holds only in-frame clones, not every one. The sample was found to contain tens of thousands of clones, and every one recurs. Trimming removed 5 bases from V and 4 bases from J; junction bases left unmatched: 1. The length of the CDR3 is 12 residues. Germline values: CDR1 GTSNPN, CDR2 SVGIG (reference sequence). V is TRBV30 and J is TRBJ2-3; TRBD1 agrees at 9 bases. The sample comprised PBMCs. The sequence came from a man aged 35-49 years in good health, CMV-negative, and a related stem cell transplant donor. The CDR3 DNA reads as TGTGCCTGGTGGACAGGGGCAGATACGCAGTATTTT. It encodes CAWWTGADTQYF.